This TCR beta chain is drawn from a study of shared clonotypes between healthy human individuals. Study information: The study drew on a couple of women and a few men aged 18 to 49 as donors.

This CDR3 is built from 13 residues. Germline V gene sequence: CDR1 ENHRY, CDR2 SYGVKD. Unmatched junction bases numbered 6, after V lost 5 bases and J lost 6 bases. The assay was carried out at the deep level. The authors' processing: Filtering differed, since immunoSEQ gave only junction sequences and no quality scores. Generated by immunoSEQ multiplex PCR, the TCRdb table keeps only in-frame clones and is missing some. The V and J calls and clone size come from that table; D and trimming were worked out from the DNA. The sample records approximately 1.5 million clones, around 98.5% being singletons. Study-wide results and caveats: Clonotypes shared by all four sorted-subset donors had higher generation probabilities than non-shared clonotypes.

Of note for this clone: What it binds is unknown.

The receptor was derived from a man aged 25 to 40 in good health. The chain couples TRBV10-3 to TRBJ1-2, with 7 nucleotides matching TRBD1. The source material was naive CD4+ T cells sorted from blood. Indicated subset: CD45RA+ positively selected. For the CDR3, the DNA is TGTGCCATCAGTCCCGGGACAGCGGATGGCTACACCTTC. It yields the protein CAISPGTADGYTF.